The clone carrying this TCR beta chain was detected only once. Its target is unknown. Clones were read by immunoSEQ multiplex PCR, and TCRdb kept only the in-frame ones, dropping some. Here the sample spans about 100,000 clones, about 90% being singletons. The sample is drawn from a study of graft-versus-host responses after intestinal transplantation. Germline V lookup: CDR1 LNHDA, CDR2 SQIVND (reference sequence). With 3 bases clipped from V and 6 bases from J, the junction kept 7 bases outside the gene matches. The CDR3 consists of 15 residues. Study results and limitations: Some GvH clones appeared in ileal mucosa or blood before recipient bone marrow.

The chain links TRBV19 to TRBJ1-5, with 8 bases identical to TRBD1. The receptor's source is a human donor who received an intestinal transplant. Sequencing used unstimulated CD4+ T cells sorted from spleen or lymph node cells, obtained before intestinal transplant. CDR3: CASSISGQGVQPQHF. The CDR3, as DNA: TGTGCCAGTAGTATTTCTGGACAGGGAGTTCAGCCCCAGCATTTT.